The clone carrying this T cell receptor beta chain was recorded a few times. The antigen is unknown. The sample is drawn from a study of T cells in Graves' hyperthyroidism and ophthalmopathy. Study background: Peripheral blood specimens were obtained at initial diagnosis, prior to any treatment.

V was clipped by 8 bases and J by 2 bases; unmatched bases: 16. The CDR3 length is 17 residues. Germline V lookup: CDR1 ENHRY, CDR2 SYGVKD. Study-level findings and limits: Onset of ophthalmopathy came a median approximately 6.9 months after the model predicted it.

The CDR3 regions of TCR beta were amplified from RNA transcripts. TCR CDR3 underwent first-round RT-PCR with the HTBI primer set. TCRdb passed the multiplex PCR reads through MiXCR, listing each CDR3 protein once. The sample lists 700,000 or so distinct CDR3 sequences, about 15% occurring once. Patients were excluded because of uncontrolled infection, other autoimmune disease, pregnancy or lactation. Diagnoses rested on clinical symptoms, serum thyroxine and TRAb, thyroid ultrasound and orbital computed tomography. The sequenced material came from blood. This TCR was recovered from a woman between 50 and 59 years old with Graves' ophthalmopathy. The J gene is TRBJ2-5, the V gene TRBV10-3; TRBD2 matches 8 bases. CDR3 sequence reads: CAIGWLKIAGRQETQYF. CDR3 in DNA: TGTGCCATCGGATGGCTCAAAATAGCGGGGAGACAAGAGACCCAGTACTTC.